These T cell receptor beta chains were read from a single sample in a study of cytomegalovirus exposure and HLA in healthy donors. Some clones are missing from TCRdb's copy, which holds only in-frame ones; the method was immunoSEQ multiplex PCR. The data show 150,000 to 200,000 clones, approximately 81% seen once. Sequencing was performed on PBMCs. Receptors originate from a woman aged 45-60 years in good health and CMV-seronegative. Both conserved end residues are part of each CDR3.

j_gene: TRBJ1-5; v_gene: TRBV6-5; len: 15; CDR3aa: CASSPAIYSNQPQHF
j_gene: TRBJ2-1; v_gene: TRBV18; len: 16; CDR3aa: CASSPERTLQGNEQFF
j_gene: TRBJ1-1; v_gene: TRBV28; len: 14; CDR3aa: CASSIFLGNTEAFF
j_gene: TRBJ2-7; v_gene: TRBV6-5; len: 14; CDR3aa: CASNSDREDYEQYF
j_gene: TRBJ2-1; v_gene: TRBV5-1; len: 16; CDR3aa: CASSLGDRAINNEQFF
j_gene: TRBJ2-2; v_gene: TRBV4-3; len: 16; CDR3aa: CASSQVLSGATGELFF
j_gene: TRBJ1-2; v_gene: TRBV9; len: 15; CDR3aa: CASSPDRNSNYGYTF
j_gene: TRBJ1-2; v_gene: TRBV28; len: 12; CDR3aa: CASIGGNYGYTF
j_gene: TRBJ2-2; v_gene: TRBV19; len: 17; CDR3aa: CASTPGLAGAVTGELFF
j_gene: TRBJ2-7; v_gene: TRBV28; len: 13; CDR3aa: CASSFPLRDEQYF
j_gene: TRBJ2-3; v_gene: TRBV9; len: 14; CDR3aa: CASSVVSSTDTQYF
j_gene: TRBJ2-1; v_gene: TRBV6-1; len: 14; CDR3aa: CASRAPGTRGEQFF
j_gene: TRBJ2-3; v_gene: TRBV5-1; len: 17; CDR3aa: CASSLVSTASSTDTQYF
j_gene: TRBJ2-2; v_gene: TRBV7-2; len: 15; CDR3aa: CASSGRAGGTGELFF
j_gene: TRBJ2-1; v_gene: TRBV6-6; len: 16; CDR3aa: CASSYTAGTGSDEQFF
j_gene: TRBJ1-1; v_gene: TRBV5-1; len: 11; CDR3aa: CASSTGSEAFF
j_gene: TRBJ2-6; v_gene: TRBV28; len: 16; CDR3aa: CASSLPPGSGANVLTF
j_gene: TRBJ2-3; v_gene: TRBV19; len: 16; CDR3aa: CASSEQGRGSADTQYF
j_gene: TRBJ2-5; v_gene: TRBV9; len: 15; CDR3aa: CASSSQAGGLKTQYF
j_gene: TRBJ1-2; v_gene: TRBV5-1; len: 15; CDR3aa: CASSIRDRGNYGYTF
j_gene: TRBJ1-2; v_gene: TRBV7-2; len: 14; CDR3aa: CASSERTANYGYTF
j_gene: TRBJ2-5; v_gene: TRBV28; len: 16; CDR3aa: CASSLGLAGGSETQYF
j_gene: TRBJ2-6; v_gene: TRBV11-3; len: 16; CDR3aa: CASSVDRGSGANVLTF